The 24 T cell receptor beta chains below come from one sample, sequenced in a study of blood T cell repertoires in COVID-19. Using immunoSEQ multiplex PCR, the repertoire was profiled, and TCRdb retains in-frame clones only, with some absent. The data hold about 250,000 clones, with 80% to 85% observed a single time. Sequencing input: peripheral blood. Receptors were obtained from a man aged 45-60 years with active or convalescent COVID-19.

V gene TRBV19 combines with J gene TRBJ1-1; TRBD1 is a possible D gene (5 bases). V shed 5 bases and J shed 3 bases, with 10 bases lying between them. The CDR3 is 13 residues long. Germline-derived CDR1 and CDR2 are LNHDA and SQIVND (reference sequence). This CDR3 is CASSLGGHTEAFF. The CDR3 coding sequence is TGTGCCAGTAGTCTCGGGGGACACACTGAAGCTTTCTTT.

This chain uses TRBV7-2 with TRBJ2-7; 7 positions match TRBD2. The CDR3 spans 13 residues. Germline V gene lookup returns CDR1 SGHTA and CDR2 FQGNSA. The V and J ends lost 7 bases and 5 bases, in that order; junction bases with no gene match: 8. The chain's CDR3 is CASTSDAGDEQYF. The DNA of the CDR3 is TGTGCCAGCACCTCCGACGCGGGGGACGAGCAGTACTTC.

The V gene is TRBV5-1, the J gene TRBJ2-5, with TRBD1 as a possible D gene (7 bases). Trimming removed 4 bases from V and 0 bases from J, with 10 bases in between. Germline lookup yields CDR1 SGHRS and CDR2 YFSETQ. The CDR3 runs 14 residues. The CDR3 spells CASSVRGDQETQYF. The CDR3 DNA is TGCGCCAGCAGCGTCAGGGGGGACCAAGAGACCCAGTACTTC.

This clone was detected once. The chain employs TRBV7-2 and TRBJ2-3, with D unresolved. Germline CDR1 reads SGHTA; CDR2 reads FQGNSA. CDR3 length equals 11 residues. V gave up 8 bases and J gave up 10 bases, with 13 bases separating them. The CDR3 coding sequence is TGTGCCAGCTCACTTCGCGGAGCGCAGTATTTT. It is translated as CASSLRGAQYF.

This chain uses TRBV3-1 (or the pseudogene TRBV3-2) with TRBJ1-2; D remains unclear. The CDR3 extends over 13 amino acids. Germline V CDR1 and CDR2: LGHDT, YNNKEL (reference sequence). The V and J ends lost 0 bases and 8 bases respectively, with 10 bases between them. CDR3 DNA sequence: TGTGCCAGCAGCCAAGATTCCCTGCGGGGCTACACCTTC. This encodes CASSQDSLRGYTF.

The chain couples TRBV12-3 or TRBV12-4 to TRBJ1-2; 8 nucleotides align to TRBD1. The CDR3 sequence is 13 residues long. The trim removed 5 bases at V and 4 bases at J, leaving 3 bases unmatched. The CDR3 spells CASSKDRVYGYTF. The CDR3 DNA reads TGTGCCAGCAGTAAGGACAGGGTCTATGGCTACACCTTC.

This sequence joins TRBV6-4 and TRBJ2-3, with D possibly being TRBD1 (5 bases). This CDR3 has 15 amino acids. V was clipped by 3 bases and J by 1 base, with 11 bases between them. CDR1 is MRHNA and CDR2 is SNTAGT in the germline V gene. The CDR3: CASSEGLQGTDTQYF. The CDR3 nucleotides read TGTGCCAGCAGTGAAGGGTTACAGGGCACAGATACGCAGTATTTT.

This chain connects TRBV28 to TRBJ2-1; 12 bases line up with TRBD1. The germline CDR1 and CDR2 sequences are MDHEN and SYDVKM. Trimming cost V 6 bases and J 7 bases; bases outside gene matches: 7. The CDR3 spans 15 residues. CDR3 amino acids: CASSPPGQGANEQFF. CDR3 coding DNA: TGTGCCAGCAGCCCCCCGGGACAGGGGGCGAATGAGCAGTTCTTC.

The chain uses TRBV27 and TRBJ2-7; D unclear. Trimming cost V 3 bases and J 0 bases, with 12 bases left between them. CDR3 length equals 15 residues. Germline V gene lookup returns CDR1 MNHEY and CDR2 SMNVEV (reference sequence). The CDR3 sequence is CASSLTPFRSYEQYF. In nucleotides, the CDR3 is TGTGCCAGCAGTTTGACACCATTTCGCTCCTACGAGCAGTACTTC.

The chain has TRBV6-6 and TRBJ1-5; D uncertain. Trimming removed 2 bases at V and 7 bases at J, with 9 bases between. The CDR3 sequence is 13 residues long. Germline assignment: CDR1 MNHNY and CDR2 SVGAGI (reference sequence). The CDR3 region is CASSYGGMQPQHF. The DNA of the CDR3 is TGTGCCAGCAGTTACGGCGGGATGCAGCCCCAGCATTTT.

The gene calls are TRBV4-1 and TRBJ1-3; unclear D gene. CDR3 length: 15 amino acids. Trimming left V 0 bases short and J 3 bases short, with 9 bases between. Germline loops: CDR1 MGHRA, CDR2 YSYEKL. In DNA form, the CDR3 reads TGCGCCAGCAGCCAAGATCACAGTCGTGGAAACACCATATATTTT. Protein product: CASSQDHSRGNTIYF.

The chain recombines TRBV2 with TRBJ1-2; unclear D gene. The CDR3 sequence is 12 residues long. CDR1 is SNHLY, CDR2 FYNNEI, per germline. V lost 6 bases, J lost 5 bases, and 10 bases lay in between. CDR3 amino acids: CASRGVDYGYTF. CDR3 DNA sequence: TGTGCCAGCAGGGGAGTGGATTATGGCTACACCTTC.

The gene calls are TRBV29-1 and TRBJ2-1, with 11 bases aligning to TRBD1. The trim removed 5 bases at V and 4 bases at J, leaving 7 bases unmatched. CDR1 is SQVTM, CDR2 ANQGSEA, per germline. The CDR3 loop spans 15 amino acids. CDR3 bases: TGCAGCGTTTCTAGGGGGACAGGGGGTTACAATGAGCAGTTCTTC. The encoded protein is CSVSRGTGGYNEQFF.

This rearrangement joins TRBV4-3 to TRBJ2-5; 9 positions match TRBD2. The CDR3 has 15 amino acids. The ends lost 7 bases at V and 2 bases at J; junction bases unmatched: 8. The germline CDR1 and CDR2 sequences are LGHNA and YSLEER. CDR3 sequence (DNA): TGCGCCAGCAAACGAGCGGGGGGCATACAAGAGACCCAGTACTTC. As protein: CASKRAGGIQETQYF.

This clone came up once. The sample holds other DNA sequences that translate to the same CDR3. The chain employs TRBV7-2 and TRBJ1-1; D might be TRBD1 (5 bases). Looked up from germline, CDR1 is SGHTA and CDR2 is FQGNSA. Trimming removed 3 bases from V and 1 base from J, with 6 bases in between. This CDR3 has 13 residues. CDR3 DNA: TGTGCCAGCAGCTTGACAGAGAACACTGAAGCTTTCTTT. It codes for CASSLTENTEAFF.

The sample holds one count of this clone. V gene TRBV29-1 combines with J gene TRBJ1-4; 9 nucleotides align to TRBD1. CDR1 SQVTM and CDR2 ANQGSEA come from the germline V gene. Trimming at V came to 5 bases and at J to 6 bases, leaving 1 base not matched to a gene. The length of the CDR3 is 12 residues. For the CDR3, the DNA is TGCAGCGTTAGACAGGGGGATGAAAAACTGTTTTTT. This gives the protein CSVRQGDEKLFF.

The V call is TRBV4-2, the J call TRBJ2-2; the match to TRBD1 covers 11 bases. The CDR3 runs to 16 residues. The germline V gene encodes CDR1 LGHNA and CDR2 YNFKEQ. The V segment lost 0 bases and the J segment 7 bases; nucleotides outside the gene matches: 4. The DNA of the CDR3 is TGTGCCAGCAGCCAAGAAGGGACAGGGGGTATCGGGGAGCTGTTTTTT. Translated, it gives CASSQEGTGGIGELFF.

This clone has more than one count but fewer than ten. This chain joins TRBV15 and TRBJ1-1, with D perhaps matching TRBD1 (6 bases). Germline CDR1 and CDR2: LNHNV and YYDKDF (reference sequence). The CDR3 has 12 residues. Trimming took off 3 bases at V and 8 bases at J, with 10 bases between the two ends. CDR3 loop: CATSRVTGEAFF. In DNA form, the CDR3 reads TGTGCCACCAGCAGGGTGACAGGAGAAGCTTTCTTT. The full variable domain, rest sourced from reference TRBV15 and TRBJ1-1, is DAMVIQNPRYQVTQFGKPVTLSCSQTLNHNVMYWYQQKSSQAPKLLFHYYDKDFNNEADTPDNFQSRRPNTSFCFLDIRSPGLGDTAMYLCATSRVTGEAFFGQGTRLTVV.

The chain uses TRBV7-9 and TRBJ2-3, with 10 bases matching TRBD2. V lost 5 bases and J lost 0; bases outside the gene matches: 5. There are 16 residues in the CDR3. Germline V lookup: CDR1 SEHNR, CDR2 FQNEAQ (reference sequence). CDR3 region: CASSISGGPSTDTQYF. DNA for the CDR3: TGTGCCAGCAGCATTAGCGGGGGGCCTAGCACAGATACGCAGTATTTT.

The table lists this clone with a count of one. Here the CDR3 reads CAISGDSPGVEQYF. In DNA, the CDR3 is TGTGCCATCAGTGGTGACTCGCCCGGGGTCGAGCAGTACTTC. This chain connects TRBV10-3 to TRBJ2-7, with TRBD2 as a possible D gene (5 bases). V lost 4 bases, J lost 6 bases, and 16 bases lay in between. The CDR3 sequence is 14 residues long. Looked up from germline, CDR1 is ENHRY and CDR2 is SYGVKD.

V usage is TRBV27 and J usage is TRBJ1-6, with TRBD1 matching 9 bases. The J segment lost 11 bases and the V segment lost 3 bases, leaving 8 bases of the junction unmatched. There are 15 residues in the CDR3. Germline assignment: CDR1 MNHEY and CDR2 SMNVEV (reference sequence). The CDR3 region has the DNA TGTGCCAGCAGTTTCGGACAGGGGAAGGAGCCACCCCTCCACTTT. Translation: CASSFGQGKEPPLHF.

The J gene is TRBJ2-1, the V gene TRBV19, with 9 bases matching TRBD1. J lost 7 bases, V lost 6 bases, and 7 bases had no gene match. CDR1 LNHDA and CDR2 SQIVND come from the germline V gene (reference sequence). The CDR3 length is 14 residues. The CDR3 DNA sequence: TGTGCCAGTAGACGGACAGGGGCGGTTAATGAGCAGTTCTTC. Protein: CASRRTGAVNEQFF. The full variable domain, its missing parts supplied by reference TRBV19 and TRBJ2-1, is DGGITQSPKYLFRKEGQNVTLSCEQNLNHDAMYWYRQDPGQGLRLIYYSQIVNDFQKGDIAEGYSVSREKKESFPLTVTSAQKNPTAFYLCASRRTGAVNEQFFGPGTRLTVL.

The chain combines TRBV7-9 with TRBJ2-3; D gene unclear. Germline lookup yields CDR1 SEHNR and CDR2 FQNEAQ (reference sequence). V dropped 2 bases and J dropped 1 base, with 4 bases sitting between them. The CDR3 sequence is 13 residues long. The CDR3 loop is CASSLLGTDTQYF. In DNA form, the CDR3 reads TGTGCCAGCAGCTTATTAGGCACAGATACGCAGTATTTT.

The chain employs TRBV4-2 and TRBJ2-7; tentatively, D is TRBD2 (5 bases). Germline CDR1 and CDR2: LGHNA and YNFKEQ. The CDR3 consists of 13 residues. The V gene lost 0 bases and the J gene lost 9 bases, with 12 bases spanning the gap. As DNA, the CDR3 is TGTGCCAGCAGCCAAGATAGTACCCGGGGGCAGTACTTC. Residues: CASSQDSTRGQYF.